This entry describes one T cell receptor beta chain. The target of this receptor is not known. Its ends do not fully match the called genes, so a read error is possible. These data belong to a study of CD8+CD57+ T cells in acquired aplastic anemia (dated by TCRdb to the late 2010s). About the study as a whole: DNA extracted from sorted CD4+ and CD8+ cells had a mean of around 3 ug, with a range of about 0.19 to 27.4 ug. CD8+CD57+ expansion was defined as a frequency above the mean frequency observed in healthy subjects. On the study overall, not on this receptor specifically: About 28 CD8+ CDR3 sequences were found in both patients and controls but appeared to be highly expressed in patients and within the immunodominant clones of the patients. Patients and healthy controls showed no significant difference in CD8+ Simpson's diversity (P=0.060).

For CDR1 and CDR2, the germline V gene lists SGDLS and YYNGEE. Inclusive of the bounding cysteine and phenylalanine, the CDR3 is 12 residues long. Only CDR3 DNA remains: 36 bases, in frame from the first base. Genomic DNA was used as template for profiling of TCR beta VDJ combinations and CDR3 sequences. An Illumina HiSeq 2000 was used for TCR repertoire sequencing. The authors' analysis ran thus. Repertoire assessment relied on Simpson's diversity index, CDR3 size and DJ length profiles, and TRBV/TRBJ rearrangement plots. The most abundant DNA sequence in the deep sequencing data was taken as the immunodominant clone. CDR3 amino acid sequences were checked for sharing across subjects and were also compared against the VDJdb database and published repertoires. In-frame beta chains were kept once TCRdb had trimmed the public reads at Q25 with fastp and called clones with MiXCR. A single entry per CDR3 protein holds the most common genes and DNA from its merged rows. The V and J calls here are based on TCRdb, not the publication. Present in this sample are 270,000 or so distinct CDR3 sequences, 82% of which were seen just once. 40% to 55% of the sample comes from the top ten.

The patients picked for sequencing were ones in whom flow cytometry had shown an expansion of CD8+CD57+ cells. Severe acquired aplastic anemia was diagnosed in all patients according to International Study of Aplastic Anemia and Agranulocytosis and Camitta criteria. Patients had received no therapy at the time of blood sampling. The study deep-sequenced TCR repertoires of sorted CD4+ and CD8+ blood T cells from severe aplastic anemia patients and healthy subjects. In the USA, patient enrollment took place under clinicaltrials.gov protocols 00001620, 01623167, 00001397, 00071045, 00081523 and 00961064. Ficoll-Paque density gradient centrifugation was used to isolate peripheral blood mononuclear cells. CD4+ and CD8+ T cells were sorted by FACS or magnetic beads before DNA extraction.

The receptor was isolated from a human donor with aplastic anemia. The sample consisted of sorted CD4+, CD8+, or CD8+CD57+ T cells (not recorded which) from PBMCs. Here the chain combines TRBV9 and TRBJ2-4; tentative D gene TRBD2, with 5 bases matching. In nucleotide form, the sequence is TGTGCCAGCGGCGGAGCTGGGAGCATTCGGTACTTC. It translates as CASGGAGSIRYF.